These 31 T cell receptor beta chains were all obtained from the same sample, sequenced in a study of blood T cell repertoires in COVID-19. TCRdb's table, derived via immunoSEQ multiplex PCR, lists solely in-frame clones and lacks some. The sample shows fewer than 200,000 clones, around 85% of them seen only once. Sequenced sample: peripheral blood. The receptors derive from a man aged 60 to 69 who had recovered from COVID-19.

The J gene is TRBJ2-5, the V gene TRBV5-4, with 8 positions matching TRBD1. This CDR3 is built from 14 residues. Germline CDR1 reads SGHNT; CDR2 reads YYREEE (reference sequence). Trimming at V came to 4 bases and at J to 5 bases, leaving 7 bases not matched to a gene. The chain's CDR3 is CASSTRQGTETQYF. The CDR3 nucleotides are TGTGCCAGCAGCACTCGACAGGGGACGGAGACCCAGTACTTC.

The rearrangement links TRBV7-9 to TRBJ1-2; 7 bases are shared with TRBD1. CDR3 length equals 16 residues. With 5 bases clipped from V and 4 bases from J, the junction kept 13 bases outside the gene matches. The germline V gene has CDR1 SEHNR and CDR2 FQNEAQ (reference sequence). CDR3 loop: CASSKQQAPGGYGYTF. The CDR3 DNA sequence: TGTGCCAGCAGCAAACAACAGGCGCCAGGGGGCTATGGCTACACCTTC. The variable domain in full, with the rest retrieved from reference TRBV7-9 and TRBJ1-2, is DTGVSQNPRHKITKRGQNVTFRCDPISEHNRLYWYRQTLGQGPEFLTYFQNEAQLEKSRLLSDRFSAERPKGSFSTLEIQRTEQGDSAMYLCASSKQQAPGGYGYTFGSGTRLTVV.

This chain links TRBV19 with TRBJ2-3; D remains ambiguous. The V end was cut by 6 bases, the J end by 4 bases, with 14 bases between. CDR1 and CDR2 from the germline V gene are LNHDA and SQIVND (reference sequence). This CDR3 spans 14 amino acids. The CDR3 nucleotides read TGTGCCAGTAGCCCGTCGGTTTCTTCAGATACGCAGTATTTT. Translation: CASSPSVSSDTQYF.

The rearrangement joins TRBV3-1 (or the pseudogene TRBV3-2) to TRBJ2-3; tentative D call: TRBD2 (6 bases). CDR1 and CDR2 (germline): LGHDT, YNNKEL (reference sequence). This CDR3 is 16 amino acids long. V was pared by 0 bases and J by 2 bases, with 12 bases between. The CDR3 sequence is CASSQDSGDHTDTQYF. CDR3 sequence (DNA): TGTGCCAGCAGCCAAGATTCGGGGGATCACACAGATACGCAGTATTTT.

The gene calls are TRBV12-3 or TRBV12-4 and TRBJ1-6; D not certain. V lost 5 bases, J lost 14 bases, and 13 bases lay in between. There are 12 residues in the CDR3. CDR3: CASSPLSEALHF. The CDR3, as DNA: TGTGCCAGCAGTCCCCTCAGTGAGGCCCTCCACTTT.

Here the CDR3 DNA reads TGTGCCAGCAGCCGGGGGACTTCCGGAGTAGATACGCAGTATTTT. This translates into CASSRGTSGVDTQYF. The V gene is TRBV7-3, the J gene TRBJ2-3, with a tentative D call TRBD2 (6 bases). Germline-derived CDR1 and CDR2 are SGHTA and FQGTGA. The CDR3 totals 15 residues. V was clipped by 5 bases and J by 5 bases, with 17 bases between them.

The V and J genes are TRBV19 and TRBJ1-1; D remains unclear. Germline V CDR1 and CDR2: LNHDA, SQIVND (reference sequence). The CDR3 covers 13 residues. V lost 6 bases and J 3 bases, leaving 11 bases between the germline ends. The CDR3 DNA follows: TGTGCCAGTAGGGATGGAGTGGACACTGAAGCTTTCTTT. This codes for CASRDGVDTEAFF.

CDR3 nucleotides: TGTGCCAGCAGCTGGGTGCGGGGGGGAAGCCATAATTCACCCCTCCACTTT. It translates to CASSWVRGGSHNSPLHF. The chain recombines TRBV5-8 with TRBJ1-6; perhaps TRBD1 as D (5 bases). CDR1 and CDR2 from the germline V gene are SGHTS and YDEGEE. V was pared by 3 bases and J by 5 bases, with 18 bases between. This CDR3 comprises 17 residues.

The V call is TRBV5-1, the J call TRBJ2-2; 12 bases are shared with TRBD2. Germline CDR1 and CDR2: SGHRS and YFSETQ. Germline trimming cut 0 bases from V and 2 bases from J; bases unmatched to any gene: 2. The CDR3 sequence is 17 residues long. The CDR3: CASSLVLAGGNTGELFF. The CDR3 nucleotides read TGCGCCAGCAGCTTGGTACTAGCGGGGGGTAACACCGGGGAGCTGTTTTTT. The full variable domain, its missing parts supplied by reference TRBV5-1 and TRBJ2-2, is KAGVTQTPRYLIKTRGQQVTLSCSPISGHRSVSWYQQTPGQGLQFLFEYFSETQRNKGNFPGRFSGRQFSNSRSEMNVSTLELGDSALYLCASSLVLAGGNTGELFFGEGSRLTVL.

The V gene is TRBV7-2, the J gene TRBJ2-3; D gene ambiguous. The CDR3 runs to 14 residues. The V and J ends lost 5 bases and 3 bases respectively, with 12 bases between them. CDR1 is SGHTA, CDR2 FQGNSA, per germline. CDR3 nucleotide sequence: TGTGCCAGCAGCACCAGCGCGCTGACAGATACGCAGTATTTT. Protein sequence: CASSTSALTDTQYF.

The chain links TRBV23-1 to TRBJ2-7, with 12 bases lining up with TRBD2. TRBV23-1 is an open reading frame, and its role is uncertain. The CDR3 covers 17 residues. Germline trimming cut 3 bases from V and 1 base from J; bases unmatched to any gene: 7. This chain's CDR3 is CASSHRLAGGLSYEQYF. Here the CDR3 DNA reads TGCGCCAGCAGTCATAGGCTAGCGGGGGGGCTATCCTACGAGCAGTACTTC.

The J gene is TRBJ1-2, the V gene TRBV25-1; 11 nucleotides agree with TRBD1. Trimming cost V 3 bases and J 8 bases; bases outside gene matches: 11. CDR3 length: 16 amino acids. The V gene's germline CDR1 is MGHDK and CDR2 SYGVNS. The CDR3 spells CASSDYRTGGTEGYTF. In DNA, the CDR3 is TGTGCCAGCAGTGATTACCGGACAGGGGGCACTGAAGGCTACACCTTC.

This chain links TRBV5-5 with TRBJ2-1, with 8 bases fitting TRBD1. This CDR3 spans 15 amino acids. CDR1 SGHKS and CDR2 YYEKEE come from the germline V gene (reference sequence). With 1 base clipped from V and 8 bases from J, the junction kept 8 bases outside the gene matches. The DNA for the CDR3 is TGTGCCAGCAGCTTGCAGGGGGCAGGTCCCCATGAGCAGTTCTTC. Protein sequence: CASSLQGAGPHEQFF. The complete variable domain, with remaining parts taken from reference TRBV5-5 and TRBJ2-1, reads DAGVTQSPTHLIKTRGQQVTLRCSPISGHKSVSWYQQVLGQGPQFIFQYYEKEERGRGNFPDRFSARQFPNYSSELNVNALLLGDSALYLCASSLQGAGPHEQFFGPGTRLTVL.

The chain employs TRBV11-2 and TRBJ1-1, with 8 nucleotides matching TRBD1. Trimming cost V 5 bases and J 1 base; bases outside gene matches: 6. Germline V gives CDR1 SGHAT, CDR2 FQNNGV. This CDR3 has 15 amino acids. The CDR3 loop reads CASSQLTGGNTEAFF. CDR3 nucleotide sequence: TGTGCCAGCAGCCAGCTTACAGGGGGGAACACTGAAGCTTTCTTT.

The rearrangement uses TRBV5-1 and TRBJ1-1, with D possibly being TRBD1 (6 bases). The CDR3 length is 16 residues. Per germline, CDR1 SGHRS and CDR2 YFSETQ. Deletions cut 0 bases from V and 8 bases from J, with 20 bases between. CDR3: CASSLVGRTGSREAFF. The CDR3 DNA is TGCGCCAGCAGCTTGGTGGGACGCACAGGGAGCCGAGAAGCTTTCTTT.

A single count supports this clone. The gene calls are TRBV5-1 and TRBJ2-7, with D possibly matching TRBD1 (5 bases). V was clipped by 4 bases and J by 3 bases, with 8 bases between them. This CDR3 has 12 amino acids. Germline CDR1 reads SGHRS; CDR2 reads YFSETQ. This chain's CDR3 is CASSKDNYEQYF. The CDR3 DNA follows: TGCGCCAGCAGCAAGGACAACTACGAGCAGTACTTC.

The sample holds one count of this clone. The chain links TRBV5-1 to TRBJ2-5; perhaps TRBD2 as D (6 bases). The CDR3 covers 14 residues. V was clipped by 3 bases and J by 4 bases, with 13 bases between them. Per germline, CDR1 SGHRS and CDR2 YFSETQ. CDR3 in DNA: TGCGCCAGCAGCTCCGGGCCCGGGGGAGAGACCCAGTACTTC. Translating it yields CASSSGPGGETQYF.

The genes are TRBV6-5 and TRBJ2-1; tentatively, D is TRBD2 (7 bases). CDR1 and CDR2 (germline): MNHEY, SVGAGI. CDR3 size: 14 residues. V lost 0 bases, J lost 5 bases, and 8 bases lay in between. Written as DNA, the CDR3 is TGTGCCAGCAGTTACTCAGGGGGGGACAATGAGCAGTTCTTC. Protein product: CASSYSGGDNEQFF.

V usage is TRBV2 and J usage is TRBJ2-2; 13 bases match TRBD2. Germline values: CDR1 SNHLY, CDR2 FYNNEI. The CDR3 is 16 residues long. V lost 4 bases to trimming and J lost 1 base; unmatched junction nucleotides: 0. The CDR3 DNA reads TGTGCCAGCAGTGGACTAGCGGGGGGGAACACCGGGGAGCTGTTTTTT. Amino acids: CASSGLAGGNTGELFF.

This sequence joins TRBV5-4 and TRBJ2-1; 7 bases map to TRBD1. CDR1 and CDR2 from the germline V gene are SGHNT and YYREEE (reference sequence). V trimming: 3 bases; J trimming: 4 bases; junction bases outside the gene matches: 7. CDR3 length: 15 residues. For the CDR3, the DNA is TGTGCCAGCAGCTCCCGACAGGGCCTTTACAATGAGCAGTTCTTC. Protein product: CASSSRQGLYNEQFF.

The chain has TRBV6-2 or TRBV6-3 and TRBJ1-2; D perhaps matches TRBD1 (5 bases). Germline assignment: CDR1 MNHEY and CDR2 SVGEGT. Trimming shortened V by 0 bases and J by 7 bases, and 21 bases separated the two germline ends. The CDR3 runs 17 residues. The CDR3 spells CASSYSRIGGSSGGYTF. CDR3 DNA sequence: TGTGCCAGCAGTTACTCGAGGATCGGGGGATCGAGCGGTGGCTACACCTTC.

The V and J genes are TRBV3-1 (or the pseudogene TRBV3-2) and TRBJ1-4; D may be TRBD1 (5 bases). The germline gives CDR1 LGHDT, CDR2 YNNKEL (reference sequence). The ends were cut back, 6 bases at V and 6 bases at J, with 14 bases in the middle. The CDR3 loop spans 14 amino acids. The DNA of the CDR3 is TGTGCCAGCAGGGATATTCGGGGGGATGAAAAACTGTTTTTT. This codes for CASRDIRGDEKLFF.

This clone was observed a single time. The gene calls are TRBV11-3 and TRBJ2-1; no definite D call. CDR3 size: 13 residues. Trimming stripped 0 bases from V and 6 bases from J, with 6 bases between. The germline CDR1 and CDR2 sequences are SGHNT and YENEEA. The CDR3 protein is CASSLERGNEQFF. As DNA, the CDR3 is TGTGCCAGCAGCTTAGAAAGAGGCAATGAGCAGTTCTTC.

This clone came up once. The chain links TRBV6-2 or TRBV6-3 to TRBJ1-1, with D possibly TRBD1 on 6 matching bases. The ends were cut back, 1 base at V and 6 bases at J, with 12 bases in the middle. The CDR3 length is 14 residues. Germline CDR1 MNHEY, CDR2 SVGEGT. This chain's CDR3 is CASSYLQGTAEAFF. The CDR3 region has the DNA TGTGCCAGCAGTTACTTACAGGGAACCGCTGAAGCTTTCTTT.

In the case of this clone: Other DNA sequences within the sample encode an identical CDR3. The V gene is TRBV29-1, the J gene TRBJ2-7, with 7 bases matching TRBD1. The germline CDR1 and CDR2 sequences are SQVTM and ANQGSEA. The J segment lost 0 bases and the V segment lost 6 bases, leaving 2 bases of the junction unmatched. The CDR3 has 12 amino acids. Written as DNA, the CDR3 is TGCAGCGTGAGGGACAGCTCCTACGAGCAGTACTTC. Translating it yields CSVRDSSYEQYF.

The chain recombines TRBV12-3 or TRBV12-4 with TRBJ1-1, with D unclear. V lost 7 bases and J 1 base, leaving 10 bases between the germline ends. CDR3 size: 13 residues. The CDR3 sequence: CASTITENTEAFF. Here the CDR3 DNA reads TGTGCCAGCACTATAACAGAGAACACTGAAGCTTTCTTT.

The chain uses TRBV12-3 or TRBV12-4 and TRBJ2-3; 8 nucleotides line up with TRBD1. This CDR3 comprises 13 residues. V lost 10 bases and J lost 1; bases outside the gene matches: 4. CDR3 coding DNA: TGTGCCACCAAGACAGGGGGCACAGATACGCAGTATTTT. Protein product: CATKTGGTDTQYF.

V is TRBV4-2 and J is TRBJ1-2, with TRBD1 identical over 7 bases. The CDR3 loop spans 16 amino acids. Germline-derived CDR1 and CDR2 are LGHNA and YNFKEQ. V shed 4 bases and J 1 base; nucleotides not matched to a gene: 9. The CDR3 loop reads CASSPISQGDNYGYTF. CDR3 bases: TGTGCCAGCAGCCCCATTTCTCAGGGGGATAACTATGGCTACACCTTC.

As DNA, the CDR3 is TGTGCCAGCAGCTCCAGACAGGGAATGTCCCAGCATTTT. This encodes CASSSRQGMSQHF. The J gene is TRBJ1-5, the V gene TRBV11-2; 7 bases map to TRBD1. The germline gives CDR1 SGHAT, CDR2 FQNNGV. V dropped 4 bases and J dropped 11; count of bases not matched to a gene: 8. CDR3 size: 13 residues.

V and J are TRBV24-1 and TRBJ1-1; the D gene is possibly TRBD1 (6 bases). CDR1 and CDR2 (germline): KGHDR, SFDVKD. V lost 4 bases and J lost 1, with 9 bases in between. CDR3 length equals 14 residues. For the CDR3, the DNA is TGTGCCACCAGTGAAGGGGGGGGGAACACTGAAGCTTTCTTT. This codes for CATSEGGGNTEAFF.

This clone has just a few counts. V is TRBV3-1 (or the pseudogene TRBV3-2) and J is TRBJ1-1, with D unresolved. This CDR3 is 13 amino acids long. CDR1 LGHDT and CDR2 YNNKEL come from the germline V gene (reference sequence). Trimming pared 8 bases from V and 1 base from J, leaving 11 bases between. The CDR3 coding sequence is TGTGCCAGCGGTTTTCTAGGGAACACTGAAGCTTTCTTT. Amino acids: CASGFLGNTEAFF.